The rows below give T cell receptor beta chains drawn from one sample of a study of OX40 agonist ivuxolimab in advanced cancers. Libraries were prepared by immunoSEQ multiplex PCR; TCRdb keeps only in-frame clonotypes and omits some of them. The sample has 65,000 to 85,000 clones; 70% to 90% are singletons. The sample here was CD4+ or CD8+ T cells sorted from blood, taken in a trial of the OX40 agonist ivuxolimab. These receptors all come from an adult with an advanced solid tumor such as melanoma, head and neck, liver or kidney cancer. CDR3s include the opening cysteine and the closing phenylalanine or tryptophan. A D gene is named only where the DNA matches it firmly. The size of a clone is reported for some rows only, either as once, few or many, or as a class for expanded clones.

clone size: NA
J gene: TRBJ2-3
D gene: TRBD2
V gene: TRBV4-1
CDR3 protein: CASSQELRSGRGPDTQYF
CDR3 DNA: TGCGCCAGCAGCCAAGAATTGCGAAGCGGGAGGGGTCCAGATACGCAGTATTTT

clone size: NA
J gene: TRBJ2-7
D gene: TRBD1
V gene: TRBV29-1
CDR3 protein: CSASGGQGYEQYF
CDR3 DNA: TGCAGCGCCAGCGGGGGACAGGGGTACGAGCAGTACTTC

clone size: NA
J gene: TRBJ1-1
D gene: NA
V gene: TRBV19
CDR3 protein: CASSPSGTNTEAFF
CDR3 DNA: TGTGCCAGTAGTCCGTCCGGGACAAACACTGAAGCTTTCTTT

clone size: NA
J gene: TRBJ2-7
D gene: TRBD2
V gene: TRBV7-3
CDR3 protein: CASSLGMGLAGSSYEQYF
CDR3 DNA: TGTGCCAGCAGCTTGGGGATGGGACTAGCGGGGAGCTCCTACGAGCAGTACTTC

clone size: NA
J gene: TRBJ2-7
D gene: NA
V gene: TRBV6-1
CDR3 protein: CASSRDFLSYEQYF
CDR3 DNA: TGTGCCAGCAGCAGGGACTTCCTCTCCTACGAGCAGTACTTC

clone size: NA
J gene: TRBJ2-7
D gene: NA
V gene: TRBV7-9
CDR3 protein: CASTLTGGDYEQYF
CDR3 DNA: TGTGCCAGCACTCTAACAGGGGGGGACTACGAGCAGTACTTC

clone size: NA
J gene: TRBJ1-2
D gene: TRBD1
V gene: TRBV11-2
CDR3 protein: CASSSGPRGQPNYGYTF
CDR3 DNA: TGTGCCAGCAGCTCTGGCCCCCGGGGACAGCCTAACTATGGCTACACCTTC

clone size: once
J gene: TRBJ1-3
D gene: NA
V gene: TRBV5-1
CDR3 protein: CASSPTVAAGSGNTIYF
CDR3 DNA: TGCGCCAGCAGCCCTACCGTGGCAGCGGGCTCTGGAAACACCATATATTTT

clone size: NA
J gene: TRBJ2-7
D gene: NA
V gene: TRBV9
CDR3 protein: CASSLGSAHEQYF
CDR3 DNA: TGTGCCAGCAGTTTGGGGAGTGCCCACGAGCAGTACTTC

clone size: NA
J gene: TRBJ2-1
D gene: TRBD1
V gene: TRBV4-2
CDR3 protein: CASSQGDRDPFF
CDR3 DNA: TGTGCCAGCAGCCAAGGGGACAGGGATCCGTTCTTC

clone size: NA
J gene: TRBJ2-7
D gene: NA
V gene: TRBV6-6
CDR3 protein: CASSYSGTAYEQYF
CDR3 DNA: TGTGCCAGCAGTTACTCAGGGACTGCCTACGAGCAGTACTTC

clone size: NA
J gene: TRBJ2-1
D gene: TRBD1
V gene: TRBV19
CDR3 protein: CASSIGWGSGQGPYNEQFF
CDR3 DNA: TGTGCCAGTAGTATAGGTTGGGGGTCGGGACAGGGGCCCTACAATGAGCAGTTCTTC

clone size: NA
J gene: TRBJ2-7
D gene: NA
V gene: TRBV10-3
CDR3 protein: CASSASPYEQYF
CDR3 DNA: TGTGCCAGCTCGGCCAGCCCCTACGAGCAGTACTTC

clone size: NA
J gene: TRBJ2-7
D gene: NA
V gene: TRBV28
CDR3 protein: CASSRVLISYEQYF
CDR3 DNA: TGTGCCAGCAGCCGGGTCCTCATCTCCTACGAGCAGTACTTC

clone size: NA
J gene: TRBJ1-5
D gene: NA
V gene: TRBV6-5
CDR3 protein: CASSNPTQPQHF
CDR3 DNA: TGTGCCAGCAGTAACCCAACTCAGCCCCAGCATTTT

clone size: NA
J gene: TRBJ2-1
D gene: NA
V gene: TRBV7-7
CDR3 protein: CASSLAGGRDEQFF
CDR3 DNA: TGTGCTAGCAGCCTTGCCGGGGGGCGCGATGAGCAGTTCTTC

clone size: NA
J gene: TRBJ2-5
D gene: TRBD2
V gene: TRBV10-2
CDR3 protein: CASSERLAVQETQYF
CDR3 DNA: TGCGCCAGCAGTGAGAGACTAGCGGTTCAAGAGACCCAGTACTTC

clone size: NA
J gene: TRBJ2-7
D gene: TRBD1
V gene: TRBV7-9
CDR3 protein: CASSTRTGGPYEQYF
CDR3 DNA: TGTGCCAGCAGCACAAGGACAGGGGGCCCCTACGAGCAGTACTTC

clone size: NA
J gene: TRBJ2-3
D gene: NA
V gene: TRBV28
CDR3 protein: CASSNTGTDTQYF
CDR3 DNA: TGTGCCAGCAGTAATACGGGCACAGATACGCAGTATTTT

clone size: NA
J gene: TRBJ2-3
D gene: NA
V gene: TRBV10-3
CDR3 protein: CAISASVGKGTDTQYF
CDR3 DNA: TGTGCCATCAGTGCTAGCGTCGGTAAAGGCACAGATACGCAGTATTTT

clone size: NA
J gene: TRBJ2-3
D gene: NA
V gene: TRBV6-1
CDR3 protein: CASSENRGRFRTDTQYF
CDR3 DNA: TGTGCCAGCAGTGAAAACCGCGGACGGTTTCGCACAGATACGCAGTATTTT

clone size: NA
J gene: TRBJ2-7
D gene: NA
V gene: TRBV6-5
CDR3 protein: CASSRALEQYF
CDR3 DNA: TGTGCCAGCAGTAGGGCCCTCGAGCAGTACTTC

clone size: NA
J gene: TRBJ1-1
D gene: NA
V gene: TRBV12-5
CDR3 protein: CASGFPGHLGTEAFF
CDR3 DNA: TGTGCTAGTGGTTTCCCGGGACACCTCGGGACTGAAGCTTTCTTT

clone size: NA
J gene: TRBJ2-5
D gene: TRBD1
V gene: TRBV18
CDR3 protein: CASSPLTGGVSETQYF
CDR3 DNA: TGTGCCAGCTCACCTTTGACAGGGGGCGTTTCAGAGACCCAGTACTTC

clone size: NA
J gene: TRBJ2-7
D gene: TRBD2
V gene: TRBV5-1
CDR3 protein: CASSAGTSGSYEQYF
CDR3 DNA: TGCGCCAGCAGCGCCGGGACTAGCGGTTCCTACGAGCAGTACTTC

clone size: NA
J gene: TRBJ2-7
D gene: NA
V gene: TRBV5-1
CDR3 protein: CASSLDRDVYEQYF
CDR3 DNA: TGCGCCAGCAGCTTGGACAGGGATGTATACGAGCAGTACTTC

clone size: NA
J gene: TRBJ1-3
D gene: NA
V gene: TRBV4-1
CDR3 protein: CASSQGTTYGNTIYF
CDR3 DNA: TGCGCCAGCAGCCAAGGAACCACATACGGAAACACCATATATTTT

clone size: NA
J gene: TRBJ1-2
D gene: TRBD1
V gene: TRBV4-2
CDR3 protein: CASSQDQIQGIYGYTF
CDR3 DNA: TGTGCCAGCAGCCAAGACCAGATACAGGGGATCTATGGCTACACCTTC

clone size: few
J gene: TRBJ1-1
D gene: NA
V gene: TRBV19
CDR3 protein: CASSMYEGLNTEAFF
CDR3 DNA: TGTGCCAGTAGTATGTATGAGGGGCTGAACACTGAAGCTTTCTTT

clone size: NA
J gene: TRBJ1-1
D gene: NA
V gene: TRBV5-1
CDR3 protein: CASSLAGRGSTEAFF
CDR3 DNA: TGCGCCAGCAGCTTGGCAGGTAGAGGTTCCACTGAAGCTTTCTTT

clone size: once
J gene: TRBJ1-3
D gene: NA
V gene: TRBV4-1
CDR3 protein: CASSQGGGSGNTIYF
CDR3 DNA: TGCGCCAGCAGCCAAGGGGGCGGCTCTGGAAACACCATATATTTT